Following are 23 T cell receptor beta chains from one sample sequenced in a study of blood T cell repertoires in COVID-19. Only in-frame clones appear in the TCRdb table, and some are missing; sequencing was by immunoSEQ multiplex PCR. This table holds more than 95,000 clones, 75% to 85% found once. The sample comprised peripheral blood. The receptors here all came from a man in his 60s with acute or convalescent COVID-19.

The CDR3 DNA is TGTGCCAGCTCGAGGGGGACCGGTTCTGAAGCTTTCTTT. Encoded protein: CASSRGTGSEAFF. The chain is built from TRBV18 and TRBJ1-1; D may be TRBD1 (6 bases). CDR1 is KGHSH, CDR2 LQKENI, per germline. There are 13 residues in the CDR3. The V gene lost 6 bases and the J gene lost 6 bases, with 14 bases spanning the gap.

The chain couples TRBV5-3 to TRBJ1-5, with TRBD1 matching over 10 bases. TRBV5-3 is an open reading frame whose function is uncertain. Trimming took 4 bases from V and 5 from J; bases not matched to a gene: 3. The CDR3 spans 14 residues. The CDR3 loop is CARSPGTGDQPQHF. The CDR3 nucleotides read TGTGCCAGAAGCCCCGGGACAGGGGATCAGCCCCAGCATTTT.

This clone was detected a few times. The chain has TRBV7-9 and TRBJ2-1; maybe TRBD1 (6 bases). This CDR3 has 13 residues. From germline, CDR1 is SEHNR and CDR2 FQNEAQ (reference sequence). V dropped 5 bases and J dropped 6 bases, with 11 bases sitting between them. CDR3 bases: TGTGCCAGCAGCCCCGACAGGCTCAATGAGCAGTTCTTC. As protein: CASSPDRLNEQFF.

The chain has TRBV7-9 and TRBJ1-1; weak D call: TRBD1 (5 bases). Looked up from germline, CDR1 is SEHNR and CDR2 is FQNEAQ (reference sequence). V lost 5 bases to trimming and J lost 1 base, with 20 bases between them. The CDR3 contains 17 residues. The CDR3 sequence is CASSSGGMAGPNTEAFF. The CDR3 nucleotides are TGTGCCAGCAGCAGCGGAGGGATGGCAGGGCCGAACACTGAAGCTTTCTTT.

This chain links TRBV29-1 with TRBJ1-1, with a weak D call TRBD1 (6 bases). The CDR3 loop spans 13 amino acids. CDR1 and CDR2 (germline): SQVTM, ANQGSEA. V lost 5 bases and J 0 bases, leaving 10 bases between the germline ends. The CDR3 sequence is CSVKGGLNTEAFF. As DNA, the CDR3 is TGCAGCGTTAAGGGGGGGCTGAACACTGAAGCTTTCTTT.

The gene calls are TRBV29-1 and TRBJ2-3; 7 bases line up with TRBD2. Losses at the gene ends were 0 bases for V and 6 bases for J; bases not matched to a gene: 0. The germline CDR1 and CDR2 sequences are SQVTM and ANQGSEA. The CDR3 has 12 amino acids. The CDR3, as DNA: TGCAGCGTTGAAGAGGGGGGGGATACGCAGTATTTT. Protein product: CSVEEGGDTQYF.

This sequence joins TRBV18 and TRBJ2-7, with TRBD1 identical over 7 bases. CDR1 is KGHSH and CDR2 is LQKENI in the germline V gene. The CDR3 totals 14 residues. Germline trimming cut 3 bases from V and 5 bases from J; bases unmatched to any gene: 7. The CDR3 region has the DNA TGTGCCAGCTCACCTCCACAGGGGATGGACGAGCAGTACTTC. This codes for CASSPPQGMDEQYF.

This chain links TRBV6-4 with TRBJ2-1, with unresolved D. The CDR3 spans 17 residues. The V gene lost 3 bases and the J gene lost 4 bases, with 19 bases spanning the gap. Germline V CDR1 and CDR2: MRHNA, SNTAGT. DNA for the CDR3: TGTGCCAGCAGTGAAAGTCGCGGAACTAATTCTTACAATGAGCAGTTCTTC. It specifies CASSESRGTNSYNEQFF.

This clone appeared once. This chain uses TRBV5-5 with TRBJ2-7; 10 nucleotides line up with TRBD1. Germline CDR1 reads SGHKS; CDR2 reads YYEKEE (reference sequence). This CDR3 spans 14 amino acids. With V trimmed by 3 bases and J by 4 bases, 4 bases remained unmatched. The CDR3: CASSYGTGEYEQYF. CDR3 DNA sequence: TGTGCCAGCAGCTACGGGACAGGGGAATACGAGCAGTACTTC.

The genes are TRBV6-2 or TRBV6-3 and TRBJ1-2; 7 bases fit TRBD1. This CDR3 has 13 amino acids. V dropped 3 bases and J dropped 3; count of bases not matched to a gene: 1. The germline V gene has CDR1 MNHEY and CDR2 SVGEGT. The CDR3 sequence is CASSYTGDYGYTF. DNA of the CDR3: TGTGCCAGCAGTTATACAGGGGACTATGGCTACACCTTC.

CDR3 residues: CASSPFTKSSARDTQYF. The CDR3 DNA is TGTGCCAGCTCACCTTTTACTAAGTCCTCGGCCCGAGATACGCAGTATTTT. This chain uses TRBV18 with TRBJ2-3; D not certain. Germline lookup yields CDR1 KGHSH and CDR2 LQKENI. CDR3 length: 17 amino acids. V lost 3 bases, J lost 5 bases, and 21 bases lay in between.

This rearrangement joins TRBV3-1 (or the pseudogene TRBV3-2) to TRBJ2-5, with a possible D match to TRBD1 (5 bases). This CDR3 is 15 amino acids long. Trimming pared 1 base from V and 5 bases from J, leaving 14 bases between. Germline assignment: CDR1 LGHDT and CDR2 YNNKEL (reference sequence). CDR3 sequence: CASSQVPLYRETQYF. The DNA of the CDR3 is TGTGCCAGCAGCCAAGTTCCGCTTTACAGGGAGACCCAGTACTTC.

The V and J genes are TRBV9 and TRBJ2-7; 9 bases fit TRBD1. This CDR3 has 15 residues. Germline assignment: CDR1 SGDLS and CDR2 YYNGEE. Trimming at V came to 4 bases and at J to 5 bases, leaving 10 bases not matched to a gene. The CDR3 DNA reads TGTGCCAGCAGCTTAACCGGGACAGGGCTGAACGAGCAGTACTTC. Amino acid sequence: CASSLTGTGLNEQYF.

This chain joins TRBV10-1 and TRBJ2-1; D possibly corresponds to TRBD2 (6 bases). CDR1 and CDR2 from the germline V gene are WNHNN and SYGVQD (reference sequence). The CDR3 sequence is 16 residues long. Trimming took 8 bases from V and 0 from J, leaving 17 bases between them. The CDR3, as DNA: TGCGCCAGCCGGGACTTCCTAGGCCCCTCCTACAATGAGCAGTTCTTC. It specifies CASRDFLGPSYNEQFF.

This clone turned up a few times. This chain uses TRBV27 with TRBJ1-4; TRBD1 aligns across 7 bases. Unmatched junction bases numbered 14, after V lost 6 bases and J lost 4 bases. Germline CDR1 reads MNHEY; CDR2 reads SMNVEV (reference sequence). There are 17 residues in the CDR3. CDR3 amino acids: CASSRLLRGRVNEKLFF. The CDR3 nucleotides are TGTGCCAGCAGCCGATTACTTAGGGGGCGGGTTAATGAAAAACTGTTTTTT. Filled out from reference TRBV27 and TRBJ1-4, the complete variable domain reads EAQVTQNPRYLITVTGKKLTVTCSQNMNHEYMSWYRQDPGLGLRQIYYSMNVEVTDKGDVPEGYKVSRKEKRNFPLILESPSPNQTSLYFCASSRLLRGRVNEKLFFGSGTQLSVL.

This rearrangement joins TRBV25-1 to TRBJ1-5, with TRBD1 identical over 8 bases. Germline V lookup: CDR1 MGHDK, CDR2 SYGVNS. There are 17 residues in the CDR3. V shed 1 base, J shed 2 bases, and the junction held 7 bases outside the gene matches. The CDR3 DNA is TGTGCCAGCAGTGAATCCCAGGGGGCGATCGGCAATCAGCCCCAGCATTTT. Translated: CASSESQGAIGNQPQHF.

The genes are TRBV29-1 and TRBJ2-3; D gene ambiguous. Deletions cut 1 base from V and 0 bases from J, with 8 bases between. Germline assignment: CDR1 SQVTM and CDR2 ANQGSEA. This CDR3 contains 14 residues. CDR3 in amino acids: CSVEAFLSTDTQYF. The CDR3 DNA follows: TGCAGCGTTGAAGCTTTCCTTAGCACAGATACGCAGTATTTT.

V usage is TRBV30 and J usage is TRBJ2-5; TRBD2 matches at 15 bases. Losses at the gene ends were 4 bases for V and 4 bases for J; bases not matched to a gene: 4. This CDR3 has 15 residues. Germline CDR1 GTSNPN, CDR2 SVGIG (reference sequence). The DNA for the CDR3 is TGTGCCTGGACTCTGGGACTAGCGGGAGGAGAGACCCAGTACTTC. This codes for CAWTLGLAGGETQYF.

V is TRBV5-6 and J is TRBJ2-7; TRBD1 matches at 9 bases. The junction had 2 bases not matched to a gene; V was cut back by 1 base and J by 6 bases. Germline-derived CDR1 and CDR2 are SGHDT and YYEEEE. This CDR3 comprises 13 residues. CDR3 in DNA: TGTGCCAGCAGCTTGACAGGGGGCGGCGAGCAGTACTTC. This sequence encodes CASSLTGGGEQYF.

V gene TRBV4-1 combines with J gene TRBJ2-1, with 10 bases fitting TRBD2. Germline V CDR1 and CDR2: MGHRA, YSYEKL. The V segment lost 1 base and the J segment 5 bases; nucleotides outside the gene matches: 5. This CDR3 comprises 16 residues. CDR3 residues: CASSQGGTSADNEQFF. CDR3 sequence (DNA): TGCGCCAGCAGCCAAGGAGGGACTAGCGCCGACAATGAGCAGTTCTTC.

This rearrangement joins TRBV7-6 to TRBJ2-7; 12 bases fit TRBD2. The CDR3 has 14 residues. V lost 2 bases, J lost 4 bases, and 0 bases stayed unmatched. Germline-derived CDR1 and CDR2 are SGHVS and FNYEAQ. The CDR3 DNA reads TGTGCCAGCAGCTTAACTAGCGGGAGGTACGAGCAGTACTTC. This codes for CASSLTSGRYEQYF.

The chain has TRBV7-2 and TRBJ2-7; tentative D call: TRBD2 (5 bases). Germline CDR1 and CDR2: SGHTA and FQGNSA. CDR3 size: 13 residues. V was trimmed by 0 bases and J by 3 bases, leaving 6 bases between them. CDR3 sequence reads: CASSLAGSYEQYF. As DNA, the CDR3 is TGTGCCAGCAGCTTAGCGGGGAGCTACGAGCAGTACTTC.

This clone was observed a handful of times. This rearrangement joins TRBV5-4 to TRBJ1-2; TRBD1 agrees at 9 bases. The CDR3 has 15 amino acids. Trimming cost V 3 bases and J 4 bases; bases outside gene matches: 7. The germline CDR1 and CDR2 sequences are SGHNT and YYREEE (reference sequence). CDR3 in DNA: TGTGCCAGCAGCTCGCCGACAGGGGGGGGCTATGGCTACACCTTC. Residues: CASSSPTGGGYGYTF.